This TCR beta chain emerged from a study of technical replicates of blood from a handful of donors. Germline V gives CDR1 MDHEN, CDR2 SYDVKM. Trimming removed 6 bases at V and 10 bases at J, with 10 bases between. The CDR3 loop spans 12 amino acids. Sequenced by immunoSEQ multiplex PCR; TCRdb stores in-frame clones only, minus some. The sample lists tens of thousands of clones, approximately 88% seen once, with approximately 5% in the top ten. Sequencing used PBMCs. The rearrangement links TRBV28 to TRBJ1-6; the D gene is possibly TRBD1 (5 bases). The sequence was obtained from a human donor in good health. Some clones in this sample may be carry-over from other donors' samples. CDR3 sequence: CASRAGYSPLHF. DNA for the CDR3: TGTGCCAGCAGGGCAGGGTACTCACCCCTCCACTTT.